This T cell receptor (beta chain) emerged from a study of naive and memory T cell subsets (dated by TCRdb to about 2017). Turning to the overall study: Sorted naive and memory T cell subsets from peripheral blood were analyzed in the study using a UMI-based, open-source pipeline for TCR alpha and beta sequencing. The results of the functional CMV T cell responses matched the IgG serology results in every case. RNA was DNase-treated and reverse transcribed with TCR constant-region primers, mostly using SuperScript III.

TCR alpha and beta chain libraries were amplified separately from the second PCR step onward. The CMV status of each donor was determined by measuring IFNgamma production from CD4+ T cells after fresh PBMCs had been stimulated overnight with CMV viral lysate. Using Miltenyi beads, CD4 T cells were first positively selected, and CD8 T cells were then positively selected from the CD4-negative fraction. Cells were stained for CD3, CD4, CD8, CD45RA, CD27 and a live/dead dye and were sorted on a BD Aria II into four subsets based on CD45RA and CD27. A few healthy volunteers provided blood, and the blood of each volunteer was split into CD4 and CD8 T cells and then into four differentiation subsets. Approximately 120 ml of peripheral blood was collected from each donor, and PBMC were isolated by Ficoll-Paque PLUS density-gradient centrifugation. After sorting, cells were lysed in RLT buffer, RNA was extracted using a Qiagen RNeasy kit, and the extracted RNA was stored at -80 degrees C.

V lost 6 bases and J lost 2 bases; the stretch between them is 14 bases long. According to the germline V gene (reference sequence), CDR1 reads DFQATT and CDR2 reads SNEGSKA. The CDR3 starts with the cysteine, ends with the phenylalanine, and has 14 residues. The retained sequence is limited to the CDR3, 42 bases, with the frame set at the first base. General findings and caveats noted by the study authors: In both CD4 and CD8 cells, the Gini index increased while Shannon and inverse Simpson diversity decreased from naive through CM, EM and EMRA. RNA-based TCR counts may be affected by expression changes linked to T cell activation and differentiation. Naive repertoires, especially CD8, contained a few larger clonotypes, possibly memory cells re-expressing CD45RA. TCR abundance followed a power law with an exponent that was different for naive and memory subsets but consistent across the three individuals. A clonotype was defined as a single alpha or beta chain sequence rather than as a paired alpha/beta receptor. After error correction, over 90% of naive TCR sequences appeared only once, giving much steeper abundance distributions than memory subsets. No ground truth was available to validate the repertoire findings for the naive and memory subsets.

Libraries were built with UMI-ligation and nested PCR. The beta constant-region primer consisted of an equimolar mixture of two oligonucleotides that together covered TRBC1 and TRBC2. Four rounds of PCR were used to amplify ligated cDNA, with nested alpha and beta constant-region primers being used together with the SP2 primer. A single-stranded oligonucleotide bearing the SP2 primer plus a 12-nucleotide UMI was ligated onto the 3' end of the cDNA by T4 RNA ligase 1. The ligation reaction was incubated at 16°C for roughly 18-25 hours. PCR2 was typically performed as a SYBR Green qPCR and was stopped at a predetermined threshold so that over-amplification was prevented. Agencourt AMPure XP magnetic beads were used for all purifications after the first. Libraries were quantified by Qubit and checked on a TapeStation, with a main peak expected near 650 bp. Pooled libraries were sequenced on an Illumina MiSeq with v2 2x251 paired-end kits, typically giving roughly 0.9-2.1 million reads per sample. Each sample library was pooled at roughly 4 nM, and about 4.5-7% PhiX was included to improve cluster recognition. For the original study's pipeline: FASTQ reads processed by Demultiplexor were assigned V and J genes by Decombinator through tag matching that tolerated a single base-pair mismatch. By using UMIs, Collapsinator corrected both sequencing errors and the frequency errors caused by PCR heterogeneity. CDR3Translator translated TCRs and extracted CDR3s from the conserved cysteine to the FGXG phenylalanine, flagging non-productive sequences. Gini, Shannon entropy and inverse Simpson indices were calculated on repertoires subsampled to equal numbers of UMI-defined TCRs. Clonotype abundance distributions were fitted to a power law by maximum likelihood within the linear range. For one naive CD8 sample, the pipeline and MIGEC produced similar UMI counts, unique TCR numbers and clonal distributions. One analysis removed from the naive repertoire any naive TCRs that were also found in any memory subset from the same donor. A set of approximately 7,300 CMV-associated CDR3 sequences, compiled from VDJdb and a published dataset, was used to search the repertoires. TCRdb passed the public sequencing reads through fastp at Q25 and MiXCR, retaining productive beta sequences. Rows matching on CDR3 protein sequence are summarized as one entry with the most common DNA and genes. TCRdb's processing, not the study's, gives the V and J calls here. The sample table shows tens of thousands of distinct CDR3 sequences, and about 9.9% are seen once. Together, the top ten hold about 1.3% of the sample.

With respect to this clonotype: Its recognized antigen is unknown. There are no base qualities to consult, and no much larger clone falls within one base.

The specimen was naive CD8+ T cells from blood. This sample's cell subset or site label indicates: naive T cells, CD45RA high CD27+. The rearranged chain carries TRBV20-1 and TRBJ2-1, with the D gene not clear enough to name. This sequence originates from a human donor in good health. The CDR3 region: CSARPYGTYNEQFF. The bases read TGCAGTGCCCGTCCATACGGCACCTACAATGAGCAGTTCTTC.